The 2 T cell receptor beta chains presented below share a single source sample, sequenced in a study of T cells in Graves' hyperthyroidism and ophthalmopathy. TCR beta CDR3 regions were amplified from RNA transcripts. In the first-round RT-PCR of the TCR CDR3, the HTBI primer set was used. TCRdb called the multiplex PCR reads again in MiXCR, with one record for every CDR3 protein. The table lists 550,000 to 850,000 distinct CDR3 sequences, roughly 20% of them singletons. Sequenced material: blood. These receptors were taken from a woman aged 45-60 years with Graves' hyperthyroidism that later progressed to Graves' ophthalmopathy.

The chain recombines TRBV6-1 with TRBJ1-5; 9 positions match TRBD1. CDR3 length equals 16 residues. J gave up 3 bases and V 5 bases, and 8 bases lay outside the gene matches. Germline values: CDR1 MNHNS, CDR2 SASEGT. The CDR3 DNA reads TGTGCCAGCAGTCCACCCGGGACAGGGAACAATCAGCCCCAGCATTTT. Protein sequence: CASSPPGTGNNQPQHF.

The chain carries TRBV6-1 and TRBJ1-2; TRBD1 is a possible D gene (5 bases). Germline V gene sequence: CDR1 MNHNS, CDR2 SASEGT. V lost 7 bases and J lost 4, with 22 bases in between. This CDR3 is 16 amino acids long. The CDR3 loop is CASTPLRDGSTYGYTF. In DNA, the CDR3 is TGTGCCAGCACCCCGCTTCGGGACGGGTCTACCTATGGCTACACCTTC.